The 21 T cell receptor beta chains below all came from one sample that was sequenced in a study of OX40 agonist ivuxolimab in advanced cancers. Method: immunoSEQ multiplex PCR; TCRdb's copy keeps in-frame clones and lacks some. The sample consists of around 39,000 clones, roughly 81% of them appearing once. Sequenced material: CD4+ or CD8+ T cells sorted from blood, taken in a trial of the OX40 agonist ivuxolimab. Receptors were obtained from an adult with an advanced solid tumor such as melanoma, head and neck, liver or kidney cancer.

The CDR3 here is CASSDSDRMNTEAFF. The DNA for the CDR3 is TGTGCCAGCAGCGACTCGGACAGGATGAACACTGAAGCTTTCTTT. This chain uses TRBV14 with TRBJ1-1; TRBD1 matches 7 bases. Losses at the gene ends were 5 bases for V and 0 bases for J; bases not matched to a gene: 6. The CDR3 runs to 15 residues. Germline V CDR1 and CDR2: SGHDN, FVKESK.

V and J are TRBV28 and TRBJ1-2; a weak D match, TRBD1 (6 bases). CDR1 and CDR2 (germline): MDHEN, SYDVKM. The germline V and J ends were trimmed by 3 bases and 8 bases, with 19 bases remaining between them. The CDR3 runs 15 residues. CDR3 DNA sequence: TGTGCCAGCAGTTTGGGGGGGGCTTTGGTTGGCGGCTACACCTTC. It codes for CASSLGGALVGGYTF.

The chain has TRBV28 and TRBJ2-5, with 7 bases lining up with TRBD2. The CDR3 consists of 13 residues. The germline V gene encodes CDR1 MDHEN and CDR2 SYDVKM. Trimming removed 8 bases from V and 2 bases from J; junction bases left unmatched: 5. CDR3 bases: TGTGCCAGCCTGAGGGGACTACAAGAGACCCAGTACTTC. Translated, it gives CASLRGLQETQYF.

CDR3 coding DNA: TGTGCCAGCAGTTTATTTTCCAGCGGGGGTCGAGGGAATGAGCAGTTCTTC. Translated, it gives CASSLFSSGGRGNEQFF. The chain recombines TRBV28 with TRBJ2-1, with 8 bases matching TRBD2. J lost 7 bases, V lost 1 base, and 12 bases had no gene match. Germline V gene sequence: CDR1 MDHEN, CDR2 SYDVKM. The CDR3 is 17 residues long.

Here the CDR3 DNA reads TGTGCCAGCAGTGGATCAAACAGGGGTAGGAATTCACCCCTCCACTTT. Its translation is CASSGSNRGRNSPLHF. V is TRBV6-1 and J is TRBJ1-6; 7 nucleotides align to TRBD1. The CDR3 has 16 amino acids. Trimming at V came to 4 bases and at J to 7 bases, leaving 10 bases not matched to a gene. The V gene's germline CDR1 is MNHNS and CDR2 SASEGT.

CDR3 DNA sequence: TGTGCCAGCAGTGTAAGGAACACTGAAGCTTTCTTT. This translates into CASSVRNTEAFF. The chain has TRBV28 and TRBJ1-1; D gene ambiguous. The CDR3 is made up of 12 amino acids. Between the trimmed V and J ends, which lost 5 bases and 1 base, there was a span of 5 bases. Per the germline V gene, CDR1 is MDHEN and CDR2 is SYDVKM. The full variable domain, its missing parts supplied by reference TRBV28 and TRBJ1-1, is DVKVTQSSRYLVKRTGEKVFLECVQDMDHENMFWYRQDPGLGLRLIYFSYDVKMKEKGDIPEGYSVSREKKERFSLILESASTNQTSMYLCASSVRNTEAFFGQGTRLTVV.

This chain links TRBV5-1 with TRBJ1-2; 7 bases line up with TRBD1. Trimming at V came to 4 bases and at J to 3 bases, leaving 3 bases not matched to a gene. The CDR3 is 13 amino acids. Germline V lookup: CDR1 SGHRS, CDR2 YFSETQ. The CDR3 sequence is CASSGGQHYGYTF. The CDR3 DNA reads TGCGCCAGCAGCGGGGGACAGCACTATGGCTACACCTTC.

Written as DNA, the CDR3 is TGTGCCAGCAGCTTAGAAGCAGATACGCAGTATTTT. Its translation: CASSLEADTQYF. The chain uses TRBV7-9 and TRBJ2-3; no clear D gene. The ends were cut back, 1 base at V and 4 bases at J, with 3 bases in the middle. The CDR3 is 12 residues long. Germline assignment: CDR1 SEHNR and CDR2 FQNEAQ (reference sequence).

The chain joins TRBV5-4 to TRBJ1-2; D unresolved. This CDR3 is built from 15 residues. CDR1 is SGHNT and CDR2 is YYREEE in the germline V gene (reference sequence). The V end was cut by 1 base, the J end by 5 bases, with 15 bases between. CDR3 region: CASSLYLPGGYGYTF. The DNA for the CDR3 is TGTGCCAGCAGCTTGTATCTCCCGGGAGGGTATGGCTACACCTTC.

The gene calls are TRBV11-2 and TRBJ2-7, with D hard to call. Germline loops: CDR1 SGHAT, CDR2 FQNNGV. V dropped 2 bases and J dropped 0 bases, with 5 bases sitting between them. The CDR3 loop spans 13 amino acids. The CDR3 DNA follows: TGTGCCAGCAGCTTATCCTCCTCCTACGAGCAGTACTTC. Translating it yields CASSLSSSYEQYF.

V and J are TRBV6-1 and TRBJ1-5, with a weak D call TRBD1 (5 bases). Germline V gene data show CDR1 as MNHNS and CDR2 as SASEGT. CDR3 length: 14 amino acids. V gave up 3 bases and J gave up 9 bases, with 15 bases separating them. For the CDR3, the DNA is TGTGCCAGCAGTGACAGGGTGGTCACTCGGCCCCAGCATTTT. Amino acid sequence: CASSDRVVTRPQHF.

V and J are TRBV5-6 and TRBJ2-7, with D perhaps matching TRBD1 (5 bases). Germline V CDR1 and CDR2: SGHDT, YYEEEE. The CDR3 length is 13 residues. Trimming took off 0 bases at V and 4 bases at J, with 8 bases between the two ends. The CDR3 region is CASSLDQGYEQYF. CDR3 DNA sequence: TGTGCCAGCAGCTTGGACCAGGGATACGAGCAGTACTTC.

This clone was seen once. The rearrangement joins TRBV6-1 to TRBJ1-5, with unresolved D. CDR1 and CDR2 from the germline V gene are MNHNS and SASEGT. The V gene lost 5 bases and the J gene lost 0 bases, with 8 bases spanning the gap. The CDR3 runs to 14 residues. Here the CDR3 reads CASSLVYSNQPQHF. The CDR3 DNA sequence: TGTGCCAGCAGTCTTGTATATAGCAATCAGCCCCAGCATTTT.

The rearrangement links TRBV28 to TRBJ2-1; TRBD2 agrees at 9 bases. This CDR3 contains 15 residues. The V segment lost 5 bases and the J segment 7 bases; nucleotides outside the gene matches: 9. Germline V gene lookup returns CDR1 MDHEN and CDR2 SYDVKM. CDR3 region: CASSVAGVGGNEQFF. CDR3 nucleotides: TGTGCCAGCAGTGTAGCGGGAGTGGGAGGGAATGAGCAGTTCTTC.

The chain is built from TRBV9 and TRBJ2-3; D remains ambiguous. This CDR3 has 12 residues. Germline V gene data show CDR1 as SGDLS and CDR2 as YYNGEE. V lost 3 bases and J 3 bases, leaving 5 bases between the germline ends. CDR3 nucleotide sequence: TGTGCCAGCAGCGGTTCTACAGATACGCAGTATTTT. Translating gives CASSGSTDTQYF.

This chain uses TRBV7-2 with TRBJ2-1; D gene uncertain. V was shortened by 10 bases and J by 6 bases, with 1 base between the two germline ends. Germline assignment: CDR1 SGHTA and CDR2 FQGNSA. This CDR3 contains 8 residues. This chain's CDR3 is CATNEQFF. CDR3 nucleotide sequence: TGTGCCACCAATGAGCAGTTCTTC.

The chain joins TRBV29-1 to TRBJ1-1, with 12 bases matching TRBD1. The germline gives CDR1 SQVTM, CDR2 ANQGSEA. V was clipped by 7 bases and J by 4 bases; unmatched bases: 7. The CDR3 covers 14 residues. CDR3 sequence reads: CSAWDRGRITEAFF. The CDR3, as DNA: TGCAGCGCCTGGGACAGGGGGCGCATCACTGAAGCTTTCTTT. The whole variable domain, remainder taken from reference TRBV29-1 and TRBJ1-1, is SAVISQKPSRDICQRGTSLTIQCQVDSQVTMMFWYRQQPGQSLTLIATANQGSEATYESGFVIDKFPISRPNLTFSTLTVSNMSPEDSSIYLCSAWDRGRITEAFFGQGTRLTVV.

The rearrangement uses TRBV6-1 and TRBJ2-5; 11 nucleotides line up with TRBD1. Germline CDR1 reads MNHNS; CDR2 reads SASEGT. V lost 5 bases, J lost 0 bases, and 2 bases stayed unmatched. The CDR3 runs 15 residues. In DNA form, the CDR3 reads TGTGCCAGCAGTTGGGACAGGGGGTACCAAGAGACCCAGTACTTC. Residues: CASSWDRGYQETQYF.

The rearrangement uses TRBV7-9 and TRBJ2-5, with 7 bases identical to TRBD1. The V gene end was trimmed by 5 bases and the J gene end by 5 bases; junction bases not matched to a gene: 14. Germline V gene data show CDR1 as SEHNR and CDR2 as FQNEAQ (reference sequence). The CDR3 sequence is 16 residues long. CDR3 loop: CASSPDGGTRGETQYF. The DNA for the CDR3 is TGTGCCAGCAGCCCTGACGGAGGTACCAGGGGGGAGACCCAGTACTTC.

The chain employs TRBV11-2 and TRBJ2-7; D perhaps matches TRBD1 (6 bases). This CDR3 region has 14 residues. Trimming took off 5 bases at V and 3 bases at J, with 14 bases between the two ends. The germline V gene has CDR1 SGHAT and CDR2 FQNNGV. The CDR3 here is CASSPGHAIYEQYF. The CDR3 nucleotides read TGTGCCAGCAGCCCGGGACATGCGATCTACGAGCAGTACTTC. Combining the CDR3 with reference TRBV11-2 and TRBJ2-7 gives the whole variable domain EAGVAQSPRYKIIEKRQSVAFWCNPISGHATLYWYQQILGQGPKLLIQFQNNGVVDDSQLPKDRFSAERLKGVDSTLKIQPAKLEDSAVYLCASSPGHAIYEQYFGPGTRLTVT.

The chain combines TRBV28 with TRBJ1-6; no definite D call. With 6 bases removed from V and 12 bases from J, the gap between germline ends came to 9 bases. Germline CDR1 reads MDHEN; CDR2 reads SYDVKM. The CDR3 runs to 11 residues. CDR3 DNA sequence: TGTGCCAGCAGCTTAGGGAGACCCCTCCACTTT. Translation gives CASSLGRPLHF.